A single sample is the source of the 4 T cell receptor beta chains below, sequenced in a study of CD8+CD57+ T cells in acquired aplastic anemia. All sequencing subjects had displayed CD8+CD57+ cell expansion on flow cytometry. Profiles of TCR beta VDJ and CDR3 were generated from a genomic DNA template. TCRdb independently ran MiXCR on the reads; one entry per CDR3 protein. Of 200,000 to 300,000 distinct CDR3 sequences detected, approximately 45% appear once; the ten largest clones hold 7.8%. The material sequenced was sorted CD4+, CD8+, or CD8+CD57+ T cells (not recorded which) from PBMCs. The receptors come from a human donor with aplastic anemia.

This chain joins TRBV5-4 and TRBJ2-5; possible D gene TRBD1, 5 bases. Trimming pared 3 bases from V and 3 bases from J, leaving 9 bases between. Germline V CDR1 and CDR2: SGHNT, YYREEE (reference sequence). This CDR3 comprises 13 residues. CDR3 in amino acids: CASSYPGKETQYF. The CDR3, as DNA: TGTGCCAGCAGCTACCCAGGGAAAGAGACCCAGTACTTC.

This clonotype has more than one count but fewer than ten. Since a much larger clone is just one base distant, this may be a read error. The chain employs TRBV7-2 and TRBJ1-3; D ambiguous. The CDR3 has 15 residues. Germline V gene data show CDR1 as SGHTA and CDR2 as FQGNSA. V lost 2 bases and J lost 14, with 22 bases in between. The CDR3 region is CASSLNPVRLSTLYF. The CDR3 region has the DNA TGTGCCAGCAGCTTAAATCCAGTCCGGCTGTCTACCTTATATTTT.

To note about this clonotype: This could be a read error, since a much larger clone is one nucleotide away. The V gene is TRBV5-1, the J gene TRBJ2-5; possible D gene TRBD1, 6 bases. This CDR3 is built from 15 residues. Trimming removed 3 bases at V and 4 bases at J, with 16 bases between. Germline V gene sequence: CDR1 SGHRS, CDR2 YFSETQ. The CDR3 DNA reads TGCGCCAGCAGCTCGCCACGGGACATATCAGAGACCCAGTACTTC. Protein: CASSSPRDISETQYF.

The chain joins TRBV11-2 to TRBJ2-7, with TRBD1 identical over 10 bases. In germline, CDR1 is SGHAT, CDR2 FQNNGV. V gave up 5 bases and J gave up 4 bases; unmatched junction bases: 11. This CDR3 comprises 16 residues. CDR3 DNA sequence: TGTGCCAGCAGCCTCCCTGGACAGGGGGTAACTTACGAGCAGTACTTC. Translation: CASSLPGQGVTYEQYF. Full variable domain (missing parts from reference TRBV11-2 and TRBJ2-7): EAGVAQSPRYKIIEKRQSVAFWCNPISGHATLYWYQQILGQGPKLLIQFQNNGVVDDSQLPKDRFSAERLKGVDSTLKIQPAKLEDSAVYLCASSLPGQGVTYEQYFGPGTRLTVT.